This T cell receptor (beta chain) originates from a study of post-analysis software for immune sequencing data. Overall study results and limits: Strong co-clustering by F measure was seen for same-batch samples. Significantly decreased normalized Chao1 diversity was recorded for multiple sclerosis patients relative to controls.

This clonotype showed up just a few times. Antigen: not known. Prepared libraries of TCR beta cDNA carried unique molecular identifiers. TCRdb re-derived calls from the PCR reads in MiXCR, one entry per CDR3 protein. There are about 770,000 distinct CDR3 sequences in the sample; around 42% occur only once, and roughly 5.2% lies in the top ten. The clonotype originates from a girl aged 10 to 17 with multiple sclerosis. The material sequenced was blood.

CDR3 residues: CASSSSGRYEQYF. In DNA, the CDR3 is TGTGCCAGCAGCTCTTCGGGTCGTTACGAGCAGTACTTC. The V gene is TRBV5-6, the J gene TRBJ2-7, with no clear D. The CDR3 runs to 13 residues. Between the trimmed V and J ends, which lost 3 bases and 4 bases, there was a span of 11 bases. Germline V lookup: CDR1 SGHDT, CDR2 YYEEEE.